Presented here are 10 T cell receptor beta chains from one specimen sequenced in a study of T-cell memory formation after mild COVID-19. TCRdb processed the 5' RACE reads anew with MiXCR; each CDR3 protein has one entry. The table has under 250,000 distinct CDR3 sequences, approximately 10% seen once. The sequenced material came from PBMCs or a T cell subset sorted from them (not recorded which). The receptors stem from a man younger than 30 who had mild COVID-19 (a few samples of this study predate the infection). Cell type and time point are not known.

This clonotype was recorded a few times. The J gene is TRBJ2-1, the V gene TRBV7-2, with a possible D match to TRBD1 (6 bases). V lost 5 bases, J lost 4 bases, and 12 bases lay in between. This CDR3 has 14 residues. In germline, CDR1 is SGHTA, CDR2 FQGNSA. In DNA form, the CDR3 reads TGTGCCAGCAGCCCAACCGACAGGTACAATGAGCAGTTCTTC. Translating it yields CASSPTDRYNEQFF. The complete variable domain, with remaining parts taken from reference TRBV7-2 and TRBJ2-1, reads GAGVSQSPSNKVTEKGKDVELRCDPISGHTALYWYRQSLGQGLEFLIYFQGNSAPDKSGLPSDRFSAERTGGSVSTLTIQRTQQEDSAVYLCASSPTDRYNEQFFGPGTRLTVL.

This clonotype has ten or more counts. A read error may account for a junction end that differs from germline. This chain connects TRBV20-1 to TRBJ2-3; 9 bases fit TRBD2. The CDR3 has 16 residues. Looked up from germline, CDR1 is DFQATT and CDR2 is SNEGSKA (reference sequence). CDR3 sequence (DNA): TGCAGTGTTCCACCACCTAGGCGGGGGGGCACCGATACGCAGTATTTT. It is translated as CSVPPPRRGGTDTQYF.

V and J are TRBV7-2 and TRBJ2-1; 7 bases align to TRBD1. Germline V gene data show CDR1 as SGHTA and CDR2 as FQGNSA. The CDR3 runs 12 residues. V lost 2 bases, J lost 12 bases, and 4 bases stayed unmatched. The CDR3 is CASSLQTGLQFF. In DNA form, the CDR3 reads TGTGCCAGCAGCTTACAGACAGGGCTGCAGTTCTTC.

This clonotype was seen a few times. The chain couples TRBV24-1 to TRBJ1-5; 8 bases are a match to TRBD1. Germline V gene lookup returns CDR1 KGHDR and CDR2 SFDVKD. The CDR3 spans 14 residues. V lost 3 bases to trimming and J lost 4 bases; unmatched junction nucleotides: 1. The CDR3 DNA follows: TGTGCCACCAGTGATAGACAGGGGAATCAGCCCCAGCATTTT. It codes for CATSDRQGNQPQHF.

This chain's CDR3 is CASSHRTGQEQYF. In nucleotides, the CDR3 is TGCGCCAGCAGCCATCGGACAGGGCAAGAGCAGTACTTC. The V gene is TRBV5-1, the J gene TRBJ2-7, with 8 positions matching TRBD1. This CDR3 region has 13 residues. V shed 4 bases, J shed 7 bases, and the junction held 7 bases outside the gene matches. Germline values: CDR1 SGHRS, CDR2 YFSETQ.

This chain uses TRBV3-2 with TRBJ2-1; the table's TRBD1 call for D was not verified on the DNA. TRBV3-2 is a pseudogene. This CDR3 has 14 residues. The CDR3 coding sequence is TGTGCCAGCAGCCCGCCGGGAATTCTCAATGAGCAGTTCTTC. Translation gives CASSPPGILNEQFF.

The chain couples TRBV5-1 to TRBJ2-7; D might be TRBD1 (5 bases). V lost 0 bases and J 2 bases, leaving 9 bases between the germline ends. The CDR3 spans 14 residues. The germline CDR1 and CDR2 sequences are SGHRS and YFSETQ. The CDR3 sequence is CASSLEGPTYEQYF. CDR3 coding DNA: TGCGCCAGCAGCTTGGAGGGGCCCACCTACGAGCAGTACTTC. The entire variable domain, with the rest obtained from reference TRBV5-1 and TRBJ2-7, is as follows: KAGVTQTPRYLIKTRGQQVTLSCSPISGHRSVSWYQQTPGQGLQFLFEYFSETQRNKGNFPGRFSGRQFSNSRSEMNVSTLELGDSALYLCASSLEGPTYEQYFGPGTRLTVT.

This clonotype was found many times. The CDR3 bases are TGCAGCGTTTTTATGGGGACAAACACTGAAGCTTTCTTT. This translates into CSVFMGTNTEAFF. This chain joins TRBV29-1 and TRBJ1-1; D may be TRBD1 (6 bases). The length of the CDR3 is 13 residues. The V and J ends lost 5 bases and 2 bases respectively, with 12 bases between them. Germline loops: CDR1 SQVTM, CDR2 ANQGSEA.

This clonotype was observed a handful of times. V and J are TRBV7-9 and TRBJ1-5; D is uncertain. V lost 1 base, J lost 5 bases, and 6 bases lay in between. CDR3 length: 13 amino acids. Germline V lookup: CDR1 SEHNR, CDR2 FQNEAQ (reference sequence). CDR3 residues: CASSLVADQPQHF. The DNA of the CDR3 is TGTGCCAGCAGCTTAGTAGCGGATCAGCCCCAGCATTTT.

Only a few counts were recorded for this clonotype. The V call is TRBV7-2, the J call TRBJ2-5, with 7 bases lining up with TRBD1. The length of the CDR3 is 15 residues. Germline trimming cut 5 bases from V and 0 bases from J; bases unmatched to any gene: 6. CDR1 SGHTA and CDR2 FQGNSA come from the germline V gene. CDR3 amino acids: CASSVDRAHQETQYF. For the CDR3, the DNA is TGTGCCAGCAGCGTCGACAGGGCGCACCAAGAGACCCAGTACTTC.